These 20 T cell receptor beta chains were sequenced from one sample in a study of blood T cells in healthy people across ages. The authors ran a second PCR of roughly 6 to 11 cycles using a sample-barcoded 5' primer and a J-beta primer mix. TCRdb redid the calling of the 5' RACE reads with MiXCR, one entry per CDR3 protein. Of 550,000 to 800,000 distinct CDR3 sequences in the sample, under 25% were seen once. What was sequenced was blood. These receptors were collected from a man between 65 and 80 years old in good health.

CDR3 loop: CASSVGRLSYNEQFF. DNA of the CDR3: TGTGCCAGCAGCGTAGGTAGGCTTTCCTACAATGAGCAGTTCTTC. The rearrangement uses TRBV9 and TRBJ2-1; D is uncertain. This CDR3 contains 15 residues. The V gene lost 0 bases and the J gene lost 1 base, with 8 bases spanning the gap. CDR1 is SGDLS and CDR2 is YYNGEE in the germline V gene.

V gene TRBV20-1 combines with J gene TRBJ2-5; D perhaps matches TRBD2 (6 bases). The J call is in doubt because the DNA end fits TRBJ2-1 better. CDR1 and CDR2 (germline): DFQATT, SNEGSKA (reference sequence). This CDR3 has 15 amino acids. CDR3 region: CSARESARGGNEQFF. The CDR3 DNA reads TGCAGTGCTAGAGAATCGGCGCGGGGAGGAAATGAGCAGTTCTTC.

This clonotype was observed at least ten times. The V call is TRBV27, the J call TRBJ2-4; D perhaps matches TRBD1 (6 bases). From germline, CDR1 is MNHEY and CDR2 SMNVEV (reference sequence). V gave up 5 bases and J gave up 1 base, with 12 bases separating them. CDR3 length: 15 amino acids. CDR3 bases: TGTGCCAGCAGTACGCAGGGGTGGGCCAAAAACATTCAGTACTTC. As protein: CASSTQGWAKNIQYF.

Turning to this clonotype: One end of the junction does not line up with germline, which may come from a read error. V is TRBV6-2 or TRBV6-3 and J is TRBJ2-5, with TRBD2 matching over 11 bases. The germline V gene has CDR1 MNHEY and CDR2 SVGEGT. This CDR3 is 17 amino acids long. The CDR3 DNA is TGTGCCAGCAGTTACATAGCGGGAGGGCCGTTTCAAGGGACCCAGTACTTC. It codes for CASSYIAGGPFQGTQYF.

J is TRBJ2-2 and V is TRBV20-1; 9 bases map to TRBD2. Per germline, CDR1 DFQATT and CDR2 SNEGSKA (reference sequence). CDR3 length equals 16 residues. The V segment lost 0 bases and the J segment 2 bases; nucleotides outside the gene matches: 4. The CDR3 DNA sequence: TGCAGTGCTAGAGATCGGACTAGCGCAAACACCGGGGAGCTGTTTTTT. It is translated as CSARDRTSANTGELFF.

Many counts were recorded for this clonotype. The chain is built from TRBV21-1 and TRBJ2-4. TRBV21-1 is shown as a pseudogene. This CDR3 is built from 14 residues. For the CDR3, the DNA is TGTGCCAGCAGCAGCTCCGAGACCAAAAACATTCAGTACTTC. Translated, it gives CASSSSETKNIQYF.

The gene calls are TRBV4-1 and TRBJ1-4; D call uncertain. Between the trimmed V and J ends, which lost 4 bases and 0 bases, there was a span of 12 bases. This CDR3 has 16 amino acids. CDR1 and CDR2 (germline): MGHRA, YSYEKL. CDR3 DNA sequence: TGCGCCAGCAGCCCAGATCAAGGTCCAACTAATGAAAAACTGTTTTTT. Its protein product is CASSPDQGPTNEKLFF.

This clonotype was detected ten times or more. This chain joins TRBV3-1 and TRBJ2-5; D ambiguous. CDR3 size: 16 residues. V dropped 3 bases and J dropped 4 bases, with 18 bases sitting between them. Germline CDR1 reads LGHDT; CDR2 reads YNNKEL (reference sequence). CDR3 bases: TGTGCCAGCAGCCAGGACCCTAACCCCCAAAGAGAGACCCAGTACTTC. It codes for CASSQDPNPQRETQYF.

For this clonotype: This may be a read error, as it is one base from a much larger clone. The conserved phenylalanine or tryptophan normally closing the CDR3 is absent here, so this likely arose from a read error. The chain uses TRBV11-2 and TRBJ1-1; D is undetermined. V lost 3 bases to trimming and J lost 0 bases, with 5 bases between them. CDR3 length: 13 amino acids. Germline V gene data show CDR1 as SGHAT and CDR2 as FQNNGV. In DNA form, the CDR3 reads TGTGCCAGCAGCTTTGAGATGAACACTGAAGCTTTCCTT. Encoded protein: CASSFEMNTEAFL.

This clonotype has a handful of counts. The rearrangement uses TRBV10-2 and TRBJ2-1; TRBD2 matches 12 bases. Trimming at V came to 7 bases and at J to 9 bases, leaving 7 bases not matched to a gene. CDR1 WSHSY and CDR2 SAAADI come from the germline V gene. The CDR3 covers 14 residues. CDR3 nucleotides: TGCGCCAGCAAACTAGCGGGAGGTATTGGTGAGCAGTTCTTC. This gives the protein CASKLAGGIGEQFF.

Many counts were recorded for this clonotype. The V call is TRBV5-1, the J call TRBJ2-5; TRBD2 might be the D (5 bases). Trimming stripped 2 bases from V and 2 bases from J, with 13 bases between. This CDR3 is 15 amino acids long. Germline loops: CDR1 SGHRS, CDR2 YFSETQ. Written as DNA, the CDR3 is TGCGCCAGCAGCTTCCGGGGTGGTGAGCAAGAGACCCAGTACTTC. Translation gives CASSFRGGEQETQYF.

V and J are TRBV25-1 and TRBJ2-7; possibly TRBD1 for D (6 bases). V lost 3 bases to trimming and J lost 0 bases, with 9 bases between them. Germline V gene data show CDR1 as MGHDK and CDR2 as SYGVNS. The CDR3 consists of 14 residues. In DNA, the CDR3 is TGTGCCAGCAGTGACAGACAGGACTCCTACGAGCAGTACTTC. It is translated as CASSDRQDSYEQYF.

The rearrangement joins TRBV7-2 to TRBJ2-6; no clear D. The CDR3 runs to 15 residues. The germline CDR1 and CDR2 sequences are SGHTA and FQGNSA. Trimming shortened V by 3 bases and J by 0 bases, and 6 bases separated the two germline ends. The CDR3 DNA follows: TGTGCCAGCAGCTTCGAAAGCTCTGGGGCCAACGTCCTGACTTTC. Translation gives CASSFESSGANVLTF.

This clonotype was counted ten times or more. V usage is TRBV4-2 and J usage is TRBJ2-6; 12 bases line up with TRBD2. Germline V CDR1 and CDR2: LGHNA, YNFKEQ. With V trimmed by 2 bases and J by 0 bases, 2 bases remained unmatched. The CDR3 is 18 amino acids. The CDR3 protein is CASSQPGLAGSGANVLTF. CDR3 nucleotide sequence: TGTGCCAGCAGCCAACCGGGACTAGCGGGCTCTGGGGCCAACGTCCTGACTTTC.

This chain links TRBV4-1 with TRBJ2-5, with D unresolved. Germline V gene sequence: CDR1 MGHRA, CDR2 YSYEKL. Trimming stripped 1 base from V and 4 bases from J, with 16 bases between. The CDR3 runs 16 residues. CDR3 coding DNA: TGCGCCAGCAGCCAAGTTGGAGCCGTCCTGGGAGAGACCCAGTACTTC. Amino acid sequence: CASSQVGAVLGETQYF.

This clonotype was detected ten times or more. The chain carries TRBV7-9 and TRBJ2-7, with 10 bases that match TRBD1. V shed 5 bases, J shed 3 bases, and the junction held 4 bases outside the gene matches. The CDR3 runs to 14 residues. The V gene's germline CDR1 is SEHNR and CDR2 FQNEAQ (reference sequence). CDR3 nucleotides: TGTGCCAGCAGCCAGACAGGGGGCATCTACGAGCAGTACTTC. Translation gives CASSQTGGIYEQYF. Full variable domain (rest looked up from reference TRBV7-9 and TRBJ2-7): DTGVSQNPRHKITKRGQNVTFRCDPISEHNRLYWYRQTLGQGPEFLTYFQNEAQLEKSRLLSDRFSAERPKGSFSTLEIQRTEQGDSAMYLCASSQTGGIYEQYFGPGTRLTVT.

V is TRBV3-1 and J is TRBJ2-1; D possibly corresponds to TRBD1 (6 bases). The CDR3 is 18 residues long. Germline CDR1 and CDR2: LGHDT and YNNKEL (reference sequence). Trimming cost V 5 bases and J 4 bases, with 24 bases left between them. DNA for the CDR3: TGTGCCAGCAGCTTAAGTCCCTATCAGGGGCTGTCTTACAATGAGCAGTTCTTC. As protein: CASSLSPYQGLSYNEQFF.

This clonotype has a handful of counts. The chain recombines TRBV20-1 with TRBJ2-3; perhaps TRBD1 as D (6 bases). CDR3 size: 13 residues. The germline gives CDR1 DFQATT, CDR2 SNEGSKA (reference sequence). Trimming shortened V by 3 bases and J by 6 bases, and 13 bases separated the two germline ends. CDR3 amino acids: CSASRTDGDTQYF. The CDR3 nucleotides read TGCAGTGCTAGCAGGACAGATGGGGATACGCAGTATTTT.

The CDR3 nucleotides read TGCAGTGCTAGAGATCCCCGACTAGCGGGAGGGTTAGTGGGGGAGCTGTTTTTT. Its protein is CSARDPRLAGGLVGELFF. The chain links TRBV20-1 to TRBJ2-2; 14 positions agree with TRBD2. CDR1 and CDR2 from the germline V gene are DFQATT and SNEGSKA (reference sequence). The CDR3 is 18 residues long. With V trimmed by 0 bases and J by 8 bases, 11 bases remained unmatched.

This chain links TRBV6-5 with TRBJ2-7; TRBD1 aligns across 9 bases. The CDR3 covers 14 residues. The J segment lost 6 bases and the V segment lost 3 bases, leaving 6 bases of the junction unmatched. CDR1 is MNHEY and CDR2 is SVGAGI in the germline V gene. This CDR3 is CASSYRDRDSEQYF. The CDR3 nucleotides are TGTGCCAGCAGTTATCGGGACAGGGATTCCGAGCAGTACTTC.